This is a list of T cell receptor beta chains from one sample in a study of T cell responses to AZD1222 COVID-19 vaccine. The protocol was immunoSEQ multiplex PCR, while the TCRdb copy is restricted to in-frame clones and leaves out a portion. Of approximately 130,000 clones in the sample, under 95% are singletons; the top ten hold around 3.1%. The material was peripheral blood, obtained on day 0 of AZD1222 vaccination. These receptors originate from an adult in good health. The CDR3 runs from the conserved cysteine through the conserved F or W. D genes are given only for firm matches.

TRBV5-1	.	TRBJ1-1	TGCGCCAGCAGCACTAAGACTGAAGCTTTCTTT	CASSTKTEAFF
TRBV5-6	TRBD2	TRBJ2-3	TGTGCCAGCAGTCCCCTGACTAGCGGGCTAGCAGATACGCAGTATTTT	CASSPLTSGLADTQYF
TRBV7-9	.	TRBJ2-2	TGTGCCAGCAGCCCGACAGGCGTGGCGAACACCGGGGAGCTGTTTTTT	CASSPTGVANTGELFF
TRBV9	TRBD1	TRBJ1-1	TGTGCCAGCAGCGTAAGGAGGGACAGTGAAGCTTTCTTT	CASSVRRDSEAFF
TRBV15	.	TRBJ2-5	TGTGCCACCAGCAGAGATACAGGGCAAGAGACCCAGTACTTC	CATSRDTGQETQYF
TRBV24-1	.	TRBJ2-2	TGTGCCATTTCGGTGGGCGGAGGCACCGGGGAGCTGTTTTTT	CAISVGGGTGELFF
TRBV28	TRBD1	TRBJ2-7	TGTGCCAGCAGTTTATCGGCGACAGGGGGCAGGTACGAGCAGTACTTC	CASSLSATGGRYEQYF
TRBV27	.	TRBJ1-5	TGTGCCAGCAGTTCGACTAATCAGCCCCAGCATTTT	CASSSTNQPQHF
TRBV5-1	.	TRBJ2-1	TGCGCCAGCAGCTTGTTTCCGGCCGTGGAGTACAATGAGCAGTTCTTC	CASSLFPAVEYNEQFF
TRBV18	TRBD1	TRBJ2-7	TGTGCCAGCTCACGCGGACAGGACCGATACTACGAGCAGTACTTC	CASSRGQDRYYEQYF
TRBV25-1	.	TRBJ1-2	TGTGCCAGCAGTCCACGACAAGGGAGGGTGAGTGGCTACACCTTC	CASSPRQGRVSGYTF
TRBV7-9	.	TRBJ2-1	TGTGCCAGCAGCCCTAAGGCGAGCTCCTACAATGAGCAGTTCTTC	CASSPKASSYNEQFF
TRBV27	.	TRBJ1-5	TGTGCCAGCAGTTTAATCCCGGGACGGAATCAGCCCCAGCATTTT	CASSLIPGRNQPQHF